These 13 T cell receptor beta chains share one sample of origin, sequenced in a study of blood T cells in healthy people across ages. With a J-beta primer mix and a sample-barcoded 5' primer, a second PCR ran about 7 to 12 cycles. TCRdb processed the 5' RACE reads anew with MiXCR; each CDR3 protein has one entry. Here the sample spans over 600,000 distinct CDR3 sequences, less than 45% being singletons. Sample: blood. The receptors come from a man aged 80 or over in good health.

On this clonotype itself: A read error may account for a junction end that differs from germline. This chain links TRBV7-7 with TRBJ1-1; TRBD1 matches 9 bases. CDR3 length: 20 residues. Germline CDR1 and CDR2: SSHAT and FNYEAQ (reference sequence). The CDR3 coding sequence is TGTGCTAGCAGCTTCCCCCCCACCGGCCGGACAGGGGTTGATCGCACTGAAGCTTTCTTT. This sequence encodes CASSFPPTGRTGVDRTEAFF.

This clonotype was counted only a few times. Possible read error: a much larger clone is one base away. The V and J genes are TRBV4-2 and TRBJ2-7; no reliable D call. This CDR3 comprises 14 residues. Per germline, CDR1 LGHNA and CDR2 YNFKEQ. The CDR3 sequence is CASSQSTVPYKQYF. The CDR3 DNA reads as TGTGCCAGCAGCCAGTCTACCGTACCCTACAAGCAGTACTTC.

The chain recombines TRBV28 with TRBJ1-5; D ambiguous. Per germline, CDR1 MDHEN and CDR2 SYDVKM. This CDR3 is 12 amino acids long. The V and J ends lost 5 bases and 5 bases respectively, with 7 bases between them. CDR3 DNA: TGTGCCAGCAGTGTCGAGCATCAGCCCCAGCATTTT. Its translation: CASSVEHQPQHF.

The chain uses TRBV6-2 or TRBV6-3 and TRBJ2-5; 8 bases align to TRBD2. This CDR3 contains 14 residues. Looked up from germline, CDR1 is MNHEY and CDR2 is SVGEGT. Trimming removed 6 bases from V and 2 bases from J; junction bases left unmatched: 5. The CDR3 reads CASSPGGIQETQYF. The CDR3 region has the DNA TGTGCCAGCAGCCCGGGAGGGATACAAGAGACCCAGTACTTC.

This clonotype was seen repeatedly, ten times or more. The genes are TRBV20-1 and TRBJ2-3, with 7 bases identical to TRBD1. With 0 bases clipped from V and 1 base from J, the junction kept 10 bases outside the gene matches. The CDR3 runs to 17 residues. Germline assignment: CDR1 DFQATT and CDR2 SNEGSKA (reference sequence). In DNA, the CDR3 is TGCAGTGCTAGAGATCTGGTGGGAACAGGGGGCACAGATACGCAGTATTTT. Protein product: CSARDLVGTGGTDTQYF.

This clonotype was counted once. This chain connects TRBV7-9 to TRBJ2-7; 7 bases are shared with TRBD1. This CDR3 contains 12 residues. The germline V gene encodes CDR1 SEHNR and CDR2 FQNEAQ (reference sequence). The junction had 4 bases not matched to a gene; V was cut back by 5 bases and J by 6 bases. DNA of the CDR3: TGTGCCAGCAGCACGACAGGGACCGAGCAGTACTTC. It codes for CASSTTGTEQYF.

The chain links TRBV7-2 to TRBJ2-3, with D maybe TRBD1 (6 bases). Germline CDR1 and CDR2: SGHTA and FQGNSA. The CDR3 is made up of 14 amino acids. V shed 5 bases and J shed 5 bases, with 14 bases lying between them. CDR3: CASSPRQGQDTQYF. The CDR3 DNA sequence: TGTGCCAGCAGCCCCCGGCAGGGGCAAGATACGCAGTATTTT.

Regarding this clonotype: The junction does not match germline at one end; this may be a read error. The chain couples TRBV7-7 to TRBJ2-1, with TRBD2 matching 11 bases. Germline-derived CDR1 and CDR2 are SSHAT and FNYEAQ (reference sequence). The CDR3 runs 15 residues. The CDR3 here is CASSSGTSGNNEQFF. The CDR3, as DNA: TGTGCTAGCAGCTCCGGGACTAGCGGCAACAATGAGCAGTTCTTC.

The CDR3 here is CASSEESGGTQYF. The CDR3 DNA sequence: TGTGCCAGCAGTGAAGAGTCGGGTGGGACCCAGTACTTC. V is TRBV2 and J is TRBJ2-5; D unclear. Deletions cut 1 base from V and 7 bases from J, with 10 bases between. Germline assignment: CDR1 SNHLY and CDR2 FYNNEI. This CDR3 is 13 amino acids long.

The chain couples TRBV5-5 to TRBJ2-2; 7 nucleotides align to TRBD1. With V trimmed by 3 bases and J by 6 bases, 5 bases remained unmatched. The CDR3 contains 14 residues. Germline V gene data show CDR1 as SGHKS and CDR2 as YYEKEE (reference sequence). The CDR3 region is CASSWTGGSGELFF. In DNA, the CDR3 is TGTGCCAGCAGCTGGACAGGAGGATCCGGGGAGCTGTTTTTT.

The CDR3 protein is CATSRASRGASIRDTQYF. The CDR3 bases are TGTGCCACCAGCAGAGCATCGAGGGGCGCGTCTATAAGAGATACGCAGTATTTT. V gene TRBV15 combines with J gene TRBJ2-3; D is tentatively TRBD1 or TRBD2 (5 bases each). In germline, CDR1 is LNHNV, CDR2 YYDKDF (reference sequence). This CDR3 has 18 residues. V lost 1 base, J lost 5 bases, and 22 bases lay in between.

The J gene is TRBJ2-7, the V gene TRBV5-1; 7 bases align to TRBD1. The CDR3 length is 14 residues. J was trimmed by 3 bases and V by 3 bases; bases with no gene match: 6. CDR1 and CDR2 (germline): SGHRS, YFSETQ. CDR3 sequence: CASSSPGQHYEQYF. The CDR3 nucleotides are TGCGCCAGCAGCTCCCCGGGACAGCACTACGAGCAGTACTTC.

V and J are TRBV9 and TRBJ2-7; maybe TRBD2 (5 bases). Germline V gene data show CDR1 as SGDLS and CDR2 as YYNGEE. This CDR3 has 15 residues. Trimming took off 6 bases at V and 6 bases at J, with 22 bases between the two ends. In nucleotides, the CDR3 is TGTGCCAGCACCACACTAGACACCCCCGGGCTCGAGCAGTACTTC. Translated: CASTTLDTPGLEQYF.